Shown below are 14 T cell receptor beta chains from a single sample sequenced in a study of T cell repertoires in cytomegalovirus infection. TCRdb used MiXCR to reprocess the reads, holding one entry per CDR3 protein. The sample yields around 450,000 distinct CDR3 sequences, approximately 33% seen once. What was sequenced was PBMCs. The receptors shown here come from a human donor in good health (CMV status not recorded). Some clones in this sample may be carry-over from other donors' samples.

This chain uses TRBV6-2 or TRBV6-3 with TRBJ2-5; 9 bases line up with TRBD2. The CDR3 spans 15 residues. With V trimmed by 7 bases and J by 2 bases, 8 bases remained unmatched. Per germline, CDR1 MNHEY and CDR2 SVGEGT. The CDR3 DNA is TGTGCCAGCAAATATAGCGGGGGCCAACAAGAGACCCAGTACTTC. Translating gives CASKYSGGQQETQYF.

Only a few counts were recorded for this clonotype. The V gene is TRBV7-3, the J gene TRBJ2-1; D might be TRBD2 (6 bases). CDR3 size: 15 residues. Per the germline V gene, CDR1 is SGHTA and CDR2 is FQGTGA. Trimming stripped 5 bases from V and 7 bases from J, with 18 bases between. The CDR3 nucleotides read TGTGCCAGCAGCATCCTCGCTGTGGAGGGAAATGAGCAGTTCTTC. Translated: CASSILAVEGNEQFF.

This clonotype has only a few counts. V is TRBV7-6 and J is TRBJ2-7; no clear D. Looked up from germline, CDR1 is SGHVS and CDR2 is FNYEAQ. V gave up 5 bases and J gave up 6 bases, with 11 bases separating them. The CDR3 consists of 12 residues. Here the CDR3 reads CASSPGPGEQYF. CDR3 DNA sequence: TGTGCCAGCAGCCCCGGGCCTGGCGAGCAGTACTTC.

In the case of this clonotype: A read error may account for a junction end that differs from germline. The CDR3 is CANSQDGTGHNEKLFF. The CDR3 region has the DNA TGCGCCAACAGCCAAGATGGGACAGGGCATAATGAAAAACTGTTTTTT. V gene TRBV4-1 combines with J gene TRBJ1-4; 9 bases line up with TRBD1. This CDR3 has 16 amino acids. Germline CDR1 and CDR2: MGHRA and YSYEKL.

The chain joins TRBV18 to TRBJ2-1; TRBD2 might be the D (6 bases). The CDR3 has 16 residues. From germline, CDR1 is KGHSH and CDR2 LQKENI. The V and J ends lost 6 bases and 7 bases respectively, with 22 bases between them. The CDR3 sequence: CASSEKLATLGNEQFF. The CDR3 DNA reads TGTGCCAGCTCCGAAAAACTAGCCACCCTCGGGAATGAGCAGTTCTTC. The complete variable domain, with remaining parts taken from reference TRBV18 and TRBJ2-1, reads NAGVMQNPRHLVRRRGQEARLRCSPMKGHSHVYWYRQLPEEGLKFMVYLQKENIIDESGMPKERFSAEFPKEGPSILRIQQVVRGDSAAYFCASSEKLATLGNEQFFGPGTRLTVL.

The J gene is TRBJ1-5, the V gene TRBV2; unclear D gene. With 6 bases removed from V and 2 bases from J, the gap between germline ends came to 14 bases. The CDR3 is 15 amino acids. Per germline, CDR1 SNHLY and CDR2 FYNNEI. CDR3 nucleotide sequence: TGTGCCAGCAGCAGTCAGAATGTTCGCAATCAGCCCCAGCATTTT. It is translated as CASSSQNVRNQPQHF.

Only a few counts were recorded for this clonotype. V is TRBV20-1 and J is TRBJ1-5, with TRBD1 identical over 7 bases. Losses at the gene ends were 3 bases for V and 2 bases for J; bases not matched to a gene: 7. Germline values: CDR1 DFQATT, CDR2 SNEGSKA (reference sequence). The CDR3 length is 15 residues. CDR3 in DNA: TGCAGTGCTAGTCGACAGGGATTTGGCAATCAGCCCCAGCATTTT. The encoded protein is CSASRQGFGNQPQHF.

The V call is TRBV28, the J call TRBJ1-1, with 7 bases identical to TRBD1. The CDR3 contains 15 residues. V lost 1 base and J lost 0; bases outside the gene matches: 2. Germline values: CDR1 MDHEN, CDR2 SYDVKM. CDR3 protein: CASSLSTGVNTEAFF. CDR3 sequence (DNA): TGTGCCAGCAGTTTATCCACAGGGGTGAACACTGAAGCTTTCTTT.

In this sample, this clonotype turned up many times. This chain joins TRBV7-2 and TRBJ1-2; D may be TRBD1 (5 bases). The CDR3 contains 16 residues. The V end lost 1 base, the J end lost 5 bases, and 17 bases lay between the germline ends. CDR1 and CDR2 from the germline V gene are SGHTA and FQGNSA. CDR3 DNA sequence: TGTGCCAGCAGCTTAGGGGGGGGGGGAGGAGCTTATGGCTACACCTTC. Amino acid sequence: CASSLGGGGGAYGYTF.

Concerning this clonotype: An end of the junction does not agree with germline; a read error may underlie this. The rearrangement joins TRBV7-9 to TRBJ1-1; no clear D. This CDR3 has 14 amino acids. Germline loops: CDR1 SEHNR, CDR2 FQNEAQ (reference sequence). In DNA form, the CDR3 reads TGTGCCAGCAGCTACCATACCGGCCCCGATTGGGCTGACTTT. This translates into CASSYHTGPDWADF.

This clonotype has a handful of counts. The chain carries TRBV5-1 and TRBJ1-2; no clear D gene. Germline values: CDR1 SGHRS, CDR2 YFSETQ. V lost 0 bases, J lost 2 bases, and 5 bases lay in between. This CDR3 is 13 amino acids long. CDR3 protein: CASSLDKNYGYTF. Here the CDR3 DNA reads TGCGCCAGCAGCTTGGACAAAAACTATGGCTACACCTTC.

The chain recombines TRBV20-1 with TRBJ2-3, with D tentatively TRBD2 (7 bases). The CDR3 runs 16 residues. The ends were cut back, 0 bases at V and 4 bases at J, with 17 bases in the middle. Germline V gives CDR1 DFQATT, CDR2 SNEGSKA (reference sequence). The CDR3: CSARDWGGQAPDTQYF. CDR3 nucleotides: TGCAGTGCTAGAGATTGGGGGGGGCAAGCCCCAGATACGCAGTATTTT.

The chain links TRBV6-6 to TRBJ1-1; 9 bases fit TRBD1. Per the germline V gene, CDR1 is MNHNY and CDR2 is SVGAGI (reference sequence). The CDR3 is 14 amino acids. V gave up 4 bases and J gave up 4 bases; unmatched junction bases: 4. The CDR3 reads CASSLQGAPTEAFF. The DNA of the CDR3 is TGTGCCAGCAGTTTACAGGGGGCGCCCACTGAAGCTTTCTTT.

The chain uses TRBV23-1 and TRBJ2-5; weak D call: TRBD2 (6 bases). Being an ORF, TRBV23-1 has a function that is uncertain. V lost 2 bases and J 0 bases, leaving 16 bases between the germline ends. This CDR3 is built from 17 residues. CDR3 DNA sequence: TGCGCCAGCAGTCAACGACTAGAGGCGAGGTACCAAGAGACCCAGTACTTC. It translates to CASSQRLEARYQETQYF.